A single sample gave rise to the 32 T cell receptor beta chains below, sequenced in a study of blood T cell repertoires in COVID-19. The assay was immunoSEQ multiplex PCR, and TCRdb's table has in-frame clones only and misses some. The sample lists over 300,000 clones; around 84% were seen once. The sequenced sample was PBMCs or T cells enriched from blood (not recorded which). These TCRs come from a woman between 18 and 29 years old who had recovered from COVID-19.

This chain uses TRBV19 with TRBJ2-7; 13 nucleotides line up with TRBD2. The CDR3 covers 15 residues. V lost 5 bases, J lost 2 bases, and 3 bases stayed unmatched. The germline CDR1 and CDR2 sequences are LNHDA and SQIVND (reference sequence). The CDR3 sequence: CASSHTSGGAYEQYF. The CDR3 coding sequence is TGTGCCAGTAGTCACACTAGCGGGGGGGCCTACGAGCAGTACTTC.

This chain joins TRBV19 and TRBJ1-2; 8 bases fit TRBD1. Germline-derived CDR1 and CDR2 are LNHDA and SQIVND (reference sequence). The CDR3 sequence is 15 residues long. V lost 3 bases to trimming and J lost 3 bases; unmatched junction nucleotides: 6. Written as DNA, the CDR3 is TGTGCCAGTAGTATCGCCTCAGGGGGCTACTATGGCTACACCTTC. Translating it yields CASSIASGGYYGYTF.

The chain couples TRBV28 to TRBJ1-5, with a weak D call TRBD1 (5 bases). The ends were cut back, 1 base at V and 7 bases at J, with 11 bases in the middle. In germline, CDR1 is MDHEN, CDR2 SYDVKM. This CDR3 is 14 amino acids long. The chain's CDR3 is CASSLLGEGQPQHF. The CDR3 DNA is TGTGCCAGCAGTTTATTGGGGGAGGGACAGCCCCAGCATTTT.

V usage is TRBV18 and J usage is TRBJ2-5, with 9 bases fitting TRBD1. V lost 1 base, J lost 5 bases, and 2 bases stayed unmatched. This CDR3 is 14 amino acids long. Germline lookup yields CDR1 KGHSH and CDR2 LQKENI. This chain's CDR3 is CASSPLGQGETQYF. CDR3 nucleotide sequence: TGTGCCAGCTCACCACTAGGACAGGGGGAGACCCAGTACTTC.

This clone was seen only once. In nucleotides, the CDR3 is TGTGCCTGGGACCACGGAGGCTCACTAGGAGAGCAGTACTTC. It codes for CAWDHGGSLGEQYF. The chain is built from TRBV30 and TRBJ2-7, with a weak D call TRBD2 (5 bases). Trimming took off 5 bases at V and 7 bases at J, with 21 bases between the two ends. CDR3 size: 14 residues. Germline values: CDR1 GTSNPN, CDR2 SVGIG (reference sequence).

The V and J genes are TRBV7-9 and TRBJ2-7; D might be TRBD1 (5 bases). The length of the CDR3 is 15 residues. Germline lookup yields CDR1 SEHNR and CDR2 FQNEAQ (reference sequence). V was clipped by 6 bases and J by 2 bases, with 17 bases between them. CDR3 sequence (DNA): TGTGCCAGCAGTTCCCCGGACAACGGTGCCTACGAGCAGTACTTC. It codes for CASSSPDNGAYEQYF.

The chain combines TRBV19 with TRBJ2-2; 8 bases match TRBD1. This CDR3 is 16 amino acids long. The germline V gene has CDR1 LNHDA and CDR2 SQIVND (reference sequence). J was trimmed by 0 bases and V by 7 bases; bases with no gene match: 7. DNA for the CDR3: TGTGCCAGTAACGCCCAGGGGGCTTCGAACACCGGGGAGCTGTTTTTT. It encodes CASNAQGASNTGELFF.

The chain carries TRBV4-1 and TRBJ2-1; 7 bases line up with TRBD2. The CDR3 contains 17 residues. Germline V CDR1 and CDR2: MGHRA, YSYEKL. V lost 0 bases to trimming and J lost 8 bases; unmatched junction nucleotides: 13. CDR3 loop: CASSQEGRLALNDEQFF. The CDR3 nucleotides are TGCGCCAGCAGCCAAGAAGGGAGACTAGCTCTTAACGATGAGCAGTTCTTC.

The V call is TRBV5-6, the J call TRBJ2-7; TRBD1 might be the D (5 bases). Trimming cost V 0 bases and J 3 bases, with 19 bases left between them. The CDR3 length is 17 residues. Germline CDR1 SGHDT, CDR2 YYEEEE. Here the CDR3 reads CASSLARADRAGYEQYF. CDR3 DNA sequence: TGTGCCAGCAGCTTGGCCAGGGCGGACCGAGCCGGCTACGAGCAGTACTTC. The variable domain in full, with the rest retrieved from reference TRBV5-6 and TRBJ2-7, is DAGVTQSPTHLIKTRGQQVTLRCSPKSGHDTVSWYQQALGQGPQFIFQYYEEEERQRGNFPDRFSGHQFPNYSSELNVNALLLGDSALYLCASSLARADRAGYEQYFGPGTRLTVT.

This clone was seen only once. The chain couples TRBV7-9 to TRBJ1-2; a weak D match, TRBD1 (5 bases). CDR3 length: 13 amino acids. V lost 3 bases to trimming and J lost 7 bases, with 12 bases between them. Germline assignment: CDR1 SEHNR and CDR2 FQNEAQ (reference sequence). CDR3 coding DNA: TGTGCCAGCAGCTTCCCCCAGGGTGCTGGCTACACCTTC. This codes for CASSFPQGAGYTF.

The rearrangement uses TRBV5-4 and TRBJ2-2; 7 nucleotides agree with TRBD1. Trimming cost V 4 bases and J 0 bases; bases outside gene matches: 6. The CDR3 has 16 amino acids. The V gene's germline CDR1 is SGHNT and CDR2 YYREEE (reference sequence). CDR3 bases: TGTGCCAGCAGCCTCAACAGGGGTTCGAACACCGGGGAGCTGTTTTTT. It specifies CASSLNRGSNTGELFF.

The rearrangement joins TRBV28 to TRBJ2-7; 8 bases map to TRBD1. Trimming cost V 7 bases and J 6 bases; bases outside gene matches: 5. Germline CDR1 is MDHEN and CDR2 is SYDVKM. The CDR3 loop spans 12 amino acids. CDR3 nucleotides: TGTGCCAGCATGGGCAGGGGGCGCGAGCAGTACTTC. Its protein product is CASMGRGREQYF.

The J gene is TRBJ1-1, the V gene TRBV19; 8 bases fit TRBD1. The trim removed 9 bases at V and 1 base at J, leaving 13 bases unmatched. The CDR3 contains 16 residues. The germline V gene has CDR1 LNHDA and CDR2 SQIVND (reference sequence). CDR3 amino acids: CASIKLDRGPNTEAFF. CDR3 bases: TGTGCCAGCATTAAATTAGACAGGGGACCGAACACTGAAGCTTTCTTT. Full variable domain (missing parts from reference TRBV19 and TRBJ1-1): DGGITQSPKYLFRKEGQNVTLSCEQNLNHDAMYWYRQDPGQGLRLIYYSQIVNDFQKGDIAEGYSVSREKKESFPLTVTSAQKNPTAFYLCASIKLDRGPNTEAFFGQGTRLTVV.

The gene calls are TRBV11-2 and TRBJ1-3; D unresolved. Germline assignment: CDR1 SGHAT and CDR2 FQNNGV. There are 13 residues in the CDR3. The V gene lost 6 bases and the J gene lost 0 bases, with 6 bases spanning the gap. CDR3 DNA sequence: TGTGCCAGCAGATTCTTCTCTGGAAACACCATATATTTT. This sequence encodes CASRFFSGNTIYF.

The J gene is TRBJ2-3, the V gene TRBV9; D might be TRBD1 (6 bases). Germline-derived CDR1 and CDR2 are SGDLS and YYNGEE. The CDR3 is 14 residues long. V lost 0 bases to trimming and J lost 2 bases, with 7 bases between them. This chain's CDR3 is CASSVEGDTDTQYF. In DNA form, the CDR3 reads TGTGCCAGCAGCGTAGAGGGGGACACAGATACGCAGTATTTT.

The chain combines TRBV3-1 (or the pseudogene TRBV3-2) with TRBJ2-3; 11 positions match TRBD1. This CDR3 region has 15 residues. J gave up 3 bases and V 5 bases, and 4 bases lay outside the gene matches. Looked up from germline, CDR1 is LGHDT and CDR2 is YNNKEL (reference sequence). The CDR3 sequence is CASSSGTGGTDTQYF. The CDR3 DNA follows: TGTGCCAGCAGCTCCGGGACAGGGGGAACAGATACGCAGTATTTT.

V is TRBV28 and J is TRBJ2-7; 9 nucleotides align to TRBD2. This CDR3 is built from 14 residues. Germline V gene sequence: CDR1 MDHEN, CDR2 SYDVKM. V lost 3 bases and J lost 3; bases outside the gene matches: 3. CDR3 amino acids: CASSFSSGNYEQYF. For the CDR3, the DNA is TGTGCCAGCAGTTTTTCTAGCGGGAACTACGAGCAGTACTTC. Full variable domain (missing parts from reference TRBV28 and TRBJ2-7): DVKVTQSSRYLVKRTGEKVFLECVQDMDHENMFWYRQDPGLGLRLIYFSYDVKMKEKGDIPEGYSVSREKKERFSLILESASTNQTSMYLCASSFSSGNYEQYFGPGTRLTVT.

The chain uses TRBV20-1 and TRBJ2-5; no clear D. CDR1 and CDR2 from the germline V gene are DFQATT and SNEGSKA (reference sequence). Trimming stripped 1 base from V and 5 bases from J, with 5 bases between. This CDR3 has 11 amino acids. The chain's CDR3 is CSARGAETQYF. CDR3 nucleotide sequence: TGCAGTGCTAGAGGGGCGGAGACCCAGTACTTC.

As for this clone: The sample holds other DNA sequences that translate to the same CDR3. CDR3 residues: CAISERGNTEAFF. The CDR3, as DNA: TGTGCCATCAGTGAGAGGGGCAACACTGAAGCTTTCTTT. The chain combines TRBV10-3 with TRBJ1-1; possibly TRBD1 for D (5 bases). Germline loops: CDR1 ENHRY, CDR2 SYGVKD. There are 13 residues in the CDR3. V gave up 2 bases and J gave up 2 bases, with 6 bases separating them.

The CDR3 spells CASSLETGGDNQPQHF. CDR3 coding DNA: TGTGCCAGCAGCTTAGAGACAGGGGGGGACAATCAGCCCCAGCATTTT. V is TRBV7-9 and J is TRBJ1-5; TRBD1 matches at 9 bases. V was pared by 1 base and J by 3 bases, with 4 bases of the junction left unmatched. Germline V gene lookup returns CDR1 SEHNR and CDR2 FQNEAQ (reference sequence). The CDR3 has 16 residues.

CDR3 loop: CASSLGLLYGYTF. The CDR3 nucleotides read TGTGCCAGCAGTTTAGGACTTCTCTATGGCTACACCTTC. The chain is built from TRBV12-3 or TRBV12-4 and TRBJ1-2; the D is unclear. Trimming left V 1 base short and J 4 bases short, with 7 bases between. This CDR3 spans 13 amino acids.

This clone occurred a few times. The chain has TRBV6-5 and TRBJ2-5; weak D call: TRBD1 (6 bases). CDR1 is MNHEY and CDR2 is SVGAGI in the germline V gene. The CDR3 contains 13 residues. Trimming took off 7 bases at V and 2 bases at J, with 11 bases between the two ends. DNA for the CDR3: TGTGCCAGCAATCCTACAGGGCAAGAGACCCAGTACTTC. Amino acids: CASNPTGQETQYF.

The gene calls are TRBV14 and TRBJ1-1; 9 nucleotides match TRBD1. Germline-derived CDR1 and CDR2 are SGHDN and FVKESK. The CDR3 covers 15 residues. V shed 4 bases and J 3 bases; nucleotides not matched to a gene: 6. The CDR3 loop is CASSPLGQGDTEAFF. The CDR3 region has the DNA TGTGCCAGCAGCCCCTTGGGACAGGGAGACACTGAAGCTTTCTTT.

On this clone: Other DNA sequences in this specimen translate into the identical CDR3. The CDR3 protein is CASSLGQGNNEQFF. Here the CDR3 DNA reads TGTGCCAGCAGCTTAGGACAGGGAAACAATGAGCAGTTCTTC. The chain has TRBV7-3 and TRBJ2-1; TRBD1 aligns across 8 bases. This CDR3 is 14 amino acids long. Germline loops: CDR1 SGHTA, CDR2 FQGTGA. With 2 bases clipped from V and 5 bases from J, the junction kept 2 bases outside the gene matches.

The V and J genes are TRBV6-5 and TRBJ1-2; possibly TRBD1 for D (5 bases). This CDR3 contains 13 residues. Germline V gives CDR1 MNHEY, CDR2 SVGAGI. The germline V and J ends were trimmed by 6 bases and 2 bases, with 10 bases remaining between them. The CDR3: CASSPDINYGYTF. The CDR3, as DNA: TGTGCCAGCAGCCCGGACATAAACTATGGCTACACCTTC.

The rearrangement links TRBV5-5 to TRBJ1-2; D is undetermined. CDR3 length equals 12 residues. Germline-derived CDR1 and CDR2 are SGHKS and YYEKEE (reference sequence). V was pared by 5 bases and J by 4 bases, with 9 bases between. CDR3 sequence reads: CASRPNSYGYTF. The DNA of the CDR3 is TGTGCCAGCAGGCCCAACAGCTATGGCTACACCTTC.

In DNA, the CDR3 is TGTGCCACCAGTGATACTAGCGGGGGCCCGCAATCCTACAATGAGCAGTTCTTC. Translation: CATSDTSGGPQSYNEQFF. The V and J genes are TRBV24-1 and TRBJ2-1; 11 bases line up with TRBD2. The ends lost 3 bases at V and 1 base at J; junction bases unmatched: 7. The CDR3 runs to 18 residues. Germline V gene sequence: CDR1 KGHDR, CDR2 SFDVKD.

This rearrangement joins TRBV27 to TRBJ2-7; D remains ambiguous. V lost 7 bases, J lost 2 bases, and 18 bases lay in between. The CDR3 is made up of 15 amino acids. CDR1 MNHEY and CDR2 SMNVEV come from the germline V gene (reference sequence). The DNA of the CDR3 is TGTGCCAGCAAACAGTTTGACACGTTGACCTACGAGCAGTACTTC. The encoded protein is CASKQFDTLTYEQYF.

The DNA for the CDR3 is TGTGCCAGCAGCTTAGTCGGTCAGAGCGACCAGCCCCAGCATTTT. It codes for CASSLVGQSDQPQHF. The V call is TRBV11-3, the J call TRBJ1-5; no clear D. Germline loops: CDR1 SGHNT, CDR2 YENEEA. V lost 1 base, J lost 7 bases, and 14 bases lay in between. CDR3 length equals 15 residues. Based on the CDR3 plus reference TRBV11-3 and TRBJ1-5, the full variable domain is EAGVVQSPRYKIIEKKQPVAFWCNPISGHNTLYWYLQNLGQGPELLIRYENEEAVDDSQLPKDRFSAERLKGVDSTLKIQPAELGDSAVYLCASSLVGQSDQPQHFGDGTRLSIL.

V gene TRBV10-3 combines with J gene TRBJ2-7, with 7 bases lining up with TRBD1. Germline values: CDR1 ENHRY, CDR2 SYGVKD. The CDR3 is 12 amino acids. V gave up 5 bases and J gave up 5 bases; unmatched junction bases: 3. CDR3 loop: CAISIQGDEQYF. DNA of the CDR3: TGTGCCATCAGTATCCAGGGGGACGAGCAGTACTTC.

CDR3 in amino acids: CASNNRVEQETQYF. The CDR3 DNA follows: TGTGCCAGTAATAACAGGGTCGAACAAGAGACCCAGTACTTC. J is TRBJ2-5 and V is TRBV19, with TRBD1 as a possible D gene (6 bases). CDR1 and CDR2 (germline): LNHDA, SQIVND (reference sequence). This CDR3 has 14 residues. Trimming stripped 7 bases from V and 2 bases from J, with 14 bases between.

This chain connects TRBV7-9 to TRBJ1-1, with D perhaps matching TRBD1 (5 bases). The V end was cut by 3 bases, the J end by 3 bases, with 8 bases between. CDR3 size: 13 residues. Germline V lookup: CDR1 SEHNR, CDR2 FQNEAQ (reference sequence). CDR3 nucleotide sequence: TGTGCCAGCAGCTTCGACAGCTACACTGAAGCTTTCTTT. Its translation is CASSFDSYTEAFF. The complete variable domain, with remaining parts taken from reference TRBV7-9 and TRBJ1-1, reads DTGVSQNPRHKITKRGQNVTFRCDPISEHNRLYWYRQTLGQGPEFLTYFQNEAQLEKSRLLSDRFSAERPKGSFSTLEIQRTEQGDSAMYLCASSFDSYTEAFFGQGTRLTVV.